This TCR beta chain is drawn from a study of Ad26.COV2.S vaccination and SARS-CoV-2 variants. Study in general: Ad26.COV2.S, an intramuscular injection, was given once or twice 56 days apart.

The CDR3 has 17 amino acids. In germline, CDR1 is SGHVS, CDR2 FNYEAQ. V was clipped by 1 base and J by 3 bases; unmatched bases: 9. The method was immunoSEQ multiplex PCR; TCRdb's version includes in-frame clones alone and lacks a portion of them. The sample includes 300,000 to 400,000 clones, roughly 84% of them seen just once. Treatment here: around 19 received Ad26.COV2.S at low or high dose, single or two shots; about 5 received placebo; per-sample allocation not given. Sampling took place 63 days after the first vaccine or placebo injection. Aged 18-55 years, donor was enrolled in Boston in about 2020.

This chain links TRBV7-6 with TRBJ1-2, with 9 positions matching TRBD1. This receptor was taken from a person aged 18-65 years who received the Ad26.COV2.S COVID-19 vaccine or a placebo. Source: peripheral blood, taken in a trial of Ad26.COV2.S vaccine versus placebo. This CDR3 reads CASSLGPQGARYYGYTF. CDR3 nucleotide sequence: TGTGCCAGCAGCTTAGGTCCACAGGGGGCGCGTTACTATGGCTACACCTTC.